Listed here are 23 T cell receptor delta chains from one sample, sequenced in a study of Vδ1+ human thymocytes. The study's findings and limits: Thymic TRG and TRD repertoires appeared highly polyclonal, with Gaussian CDR3 length distributions.

Their antigens are not known. Extracted RNA was reverse transcribed into cDNA. Multiplex PCR used pooled V-gene forward primers and a constant-region reverse primer to amplify CDR3s. TCRdb re-called the multiplex PCR reads through CATT. The table lists under 85,000 delta-chain clones, around 34% of them singletons. Material: Vdelta1+ gamma-delta thymocytes from the thymus. Subset: FACS-sorted CD3+ TCRalphabeta- TCRVdelta1+ TCRVdelta2- thymocytes. The receptors come from a boy less than two years old who had congenital heart surgery.

The table lists this clone with a few counts. The genes are TRDV2 and TRDJ1; possibly TRDD2 for D (6 bases). The length of the CDR3 is 15 residues. Germline assignment: CDR1 GEAIGNYY and CDR2 EKD. The germline V and J ends were trimmed by 6 bases and 1 base, with 17 bases remaining between them. The CDR3 nucleotides read TGTGCCTGTCCCGGGGGCCTCCTACCCACCGATAAACTCATCTTT. Encoded protein: CACPGGLLPTDKLIF.

Only a few counts were recorded for this clone. The chain uses TRDV1 and TRDJ1; TRDD3 agrees at 8 bases. There are 19 residues in the CDR3. V dropped 1 base and J dropped 10; count of bases not matched to a gene: 23. CDR1 is TSWWSYY and CDR2 is QGS in the germline V gene. CDR3 in DNA: TGTGCTCTTGGGGAACCGATCCTACGCGGGGATACTGGGTCCCTGCGACTCATCTTT. As protein: CALGEPILRGDTGSLRLIF.

The gene calls are TRDV1 and TRDJ1, with D maybe TRDD2 (8 bases). The germline CDR1 and CDR2 sequences are TSWWSYY and QGS. V was cut by 3 bases and J by 6 bases, with 35 bases left in between. The CDR3 is 21 amino acids. CDR3 amino acids: CALGDHQAFLTGDPEGNKLIF. For the CDR3, the DNA is TGTGCTCTTGGGGACCACCAGGCCTTCCTAACTGGGGATCCCGAAGGGAATAAACTCATCTTT.

The chain is built from TRDV1 and TRDJ1; 12 positions match TRDD3. The CDR3 runs 20 residues. From germline, CDR1 is TSWWSYY and CDR2 QGS. V shed 1 base and J 8 bases; nucleotides not matched to a gene: 20. The CDR3 sequence: CALGEPPILPWGIRGEKLIF. The CDR3 bases are TGTGCTCTTGGGGAACCCCCCATTCTTCCCTGGGGGATACGCGGGGAGAAACTCATCTTT.

This clone showed up just a few times. Germline is not matched at one junction end, which may reflect a read error. The chain couples TRDV1 to TRDJ1, with 9 bases that match TRDD3. This CDR3 comprises 19 residues. Germline V gives CDR1 TSWWSYY, CDR2 QGS. The CDR3 sequence is CALGADSYNWGRYTDKLIF. CDR3 DNA: TGTGCTCTTGGGGCGGATTCCTACAACTGGGGGAGATACACTGATAAACTCATCTTT.

The chain couples TRDV1 to TRDJ1; 7 bases line up with TRDD3. Trimming cost V 1 base and J 4 bases; bases outside gene matches: 12. The CDR3 covers 17 residues. Germline CDR1 is TSWWSYY and CDR2 is QGS. The CDR3 protein is CALGERPLLLGVDKLIF. Here the CDR3 DNA reads TGTGCTCTTGGGGAACGACCCCTACTCCTGGGGGTCGATAAACTCATCTTT.

There are a few counts of this clone. The chain uses TRDV1 and TRDJ1; no firm D call. Trimming shortened V by 2 bases and J by 4 bases, and 11 bases separated the two germline ends. The CDR3 is made up of 14 amino acids. CDR1 is TSWWSYY, CDR2 QGS, per germline. This chain's CDR3 is CALGEWTGGDKLIF. The DNA for the CDR3 is TGTGCTCTTGGGGAATGGACGGGAGGCGATAAACTCATCTTT.

The gene calls are TRDV1 and TRDJ1, with D uncertain. This CDR3 comprises 14 residues. CDR1 is TSWWSYY and CDR2 is QGS in the germline V gene. Deletions cut 0 bases from V and 3 bases from J, with 8 bases between. CDR3 residues: CALGELRSSDKLIF. The CDR3 DNA follows: TGTGCTCTTGGGGAACTCCGGTCCTCCGATAAACTCATCTTT.

V usage is TRDV1 and J usage is TRDJ1, with TRDD3 matching over 7 bases. There are 19 residues in the CDR3. Unmatched junction bases numbered 16, after V lost 3 bases and J lost 0 bases. Germline V CDR1 and CDR2: TSWWSYY, QGS. The DNA of the CDR3 is TGTGCTCTTGGGGACCTGACTCCAGACTGGGGAATTAACACCGATAAACTCATCTTT. It translates to CALGDLTPDWGINTDKLIF.

This chain links TRDV1 with TRDJ1; D unclear. Deletions cut 0 bases from V and 2 bases from J, with 28 bases between. This CDR3 spans 21 amino acids. The V gene's germline CDR1 is TSWWSYY and CDR2 QGS. CDR3 nucleotides: TGTGCTCTTGGGGAACTCGGATCGTGCCTCCTGAGTGCTCGAGGGACCGATAAACTCATCTTT. It codes for CALGELGSCLLSARGTDKLIF.

The chain joins TRDV2 to TRDJ1; 10 bases are a match to TRDD3. CDR1 is GEAIGNYY, CDR2 EKD, per germline. The CDR3 runs 15 residues. V dropped 9 bases and J dropped 4; count of bases not matched to a gene: 13. This CDR3 is CATPLLGDGNDKLIF. As DNA, the CDR3 is TGTGCCACCCCCTTACTGGGGGATGGTAACGATAAACTCATCTTT.

V and J are TRDV1 and TRDJ1; 8 bases match TRDD3. CDR1 TSWWSYY and CDR2 QGS come from the germline V gene. The CDR3 consists of 17 residues. V was pared by 4 bases and J by 5 bases, with 15 bases of the junction left unmatched. The CDR3 nucleotides read TGTGCTCTTGGGGGTCGGCGGTGGTGGGGGATCATTGATAAACTCATCTTT. This gives the protein CALGGRRWWGIIDKLIF.

This clone was detected only a few times. The chain links TRDV1 to TRDJ1; D possibly corresponds to TRDD3 (6 bases). V lost 5 bases, J lost 1 base, and 23 bases lay in between. Germline V gene lookup returns CDR1 TSWWSYY and CDR2 QGS. The CDR3 is 18 residues long. The CDR3 reads CALGTLRIQCSGTDKLIF. CDR3 coding DNA: TGTGCTCTTGGGACTTTGAGGATACAATGTTCGGGCACCGATAAACTCATCTTT.

V and J are TRDV1 and TRDJ1, with TRDD1 as a possible D gene (5 bases). Germline V CDR1 and CDR2: TSWWSYY, QGS. V was shortened by 2 bases and J by 7 bases, with 29 bases between the two germline ends. This CDR3 contains 19 residues. The CDR3 region is CALGERGFHSSSDGGKLIF. The CDR3, as DNA: TGTGCTCTTGGGGAAAGAGGGTTCCATAGTAGCTCCGACGGCGGTAAACTCATCTTT.

This clone has just a few counts. The chain has TRDV1 and TRDJ1; 7 bases align to TRDD3. This CDR3 is 17 amino acids long. Germline loops: CDR1 TSWWSYY, CDR2 QGS. With 2 bases clipped from V and 4 bases from J, the junction kept 13 bases outside the gene matches. The CDR3 DNA sequence: TGTGCTCTTGGGGAAGCCGTACTGGGGCCTCCGGGCGATAAACTCATCTTT. Its protein product is CALGEAVLGPPGDKLIF.

The V gene is TRDV1, the J gene TRDJ1; 11 positions match TRDD3. The V segment lost 1 base and the J segment 2 bases; nucleotides outside the gene matches: 33. CDR1 and CDR2 (germline): TSWWSYY, QGS. The CDR3 has 26 amino acids. For the CDR3, the DNA is TGTGCTCTTGGGGAACCCTTCCCGTACTGGGGGATATGGAACCCCAAAAGGACCCCGTGGACCGATAAACTCATCTTT. Its translation is CALGEPFPYWGIWNPKRTPWTDKLIF.

This sequence joins TRDV1 and TRDJ1; 11 bases agree with TRDD3. The germline V gene has CDR1 TSWWSYY and CDR2 QGS. CDR3 length equals 19 residues. V trimming: 6 bases; J trimming: 4 bases; junction bases outside the gene matches: 19. CDR3 sequence: CALGVPSTGGYSGVDKLIF. The CDR3 nucleotides read TGTGCTCTTGGCGTTCCCAGTACTGGGGGATATTCCGGCGTCGATAAACTCATCTTT.

The genes are TRDV1 and TRDJ1, with 7 bases matching TRDD3. Germline CDR1 is TSWWSYY and CDR2 is QGS. Losses at the gene ends were 1 base for V and 0 bases for J; bases not matched to a gene: 29. This CDR3 comprises 24 residues. CDR3 DNA sequence: TGTGCTCTTGGGGAACAACCAGTACCAATTTCATTACTGGGGCCCTCGGCGTACACCGATAAACTCATCTTT. This gives the protein CALGEQPVPISLLGPSAYTDKLIF.

The chain links TRDV1 to TRDJ1; tentatively, D is TRDD3 (5 bases). This CDR3 region has 16 residues. Germline CDR1 TSWWSYY, CDR2 QGS. Trimming removed 4 bases from V and 0 bases from J, with 15 bases in between. CDR3 DNA sequence: TGTGCTCTTGGGGCTCCGGGGGGTCCTGACACCGATAAACTCATCTTT. The encoded protein is CALGAPGGPDTDKLIF.

This clone was detected only a few times. The V and J genes are TRDV1 and TRDJ1, with TRDD3 matching over 12 bases. V dropped 1 base and J dropped 2; count of bases not matched to a gene: 20. The CDR3 length is 22 residues. Germline CDR1 reads TSWWSYY; CDR2 reads QGS. The DNA for the CDR3 is TGTGCTCTTGGGGAACAGGGACTGGGGGATACTAACGTCAGCCGTCAAACCGATAAACTCATCTTT. It specifies CALGEQGLGDTNVSRQTDKLIF.

The chain combines TRDV1 with TRDJ1; D might be TRDD2 (5 bases). V gave up 5 bases and J gave up 3 bases, with 31 bases separating them. CDR1 and CDR2 from the germline V gene are TSWWSYY and QGS. The CDR3 is 20 amino acids. CDR3 sequence: CALGYHTSATLPLSADKLIF. CDR3 in DNA: TGTGCTCTTGGGTACCATACTTCCGCTACGCTCCCGCTTAGTGCCGATAAACTCATCTTT.

The chain carries TRDV1 and TRDJ1, with TRDD3 matching 12 bases. The junction had 25 bases not matched to a gene; V was cut back by 3 bases and J by 2 bases. CDR3 size: 23 residues. Germline CDR1 TSWWSYY, CDR2 QGS. For the CDR3, the DNA is TGTGCTCTTGGGGACCTTTCCTACACCCTGAGGTCTGGGGGATACGAGGGGACCGATAAACTCATCTTT. Its protein product is CALGDLSYTLRSGGYEGTDKLIF.

The chain links TRDV1 to TRDJ1; no firm D call. V lost 1 base and J lost 0, with 15 bases in between. There are 17 residues in the CDR3. Germline CDR1 is TSWWSYY and CDR2 is QGS. The CDR3 loop reads CALGEPPFPLYTDKLIF. In DNA form, the CDR3 reads TGTGCTCTTGGGGAACCGCCTTTCCCGTTGTACACCGATAAACTCATCTTT.